The source of this T cell receptor beta chain is a study of cytomegalovirus exposure and HLA in healthy donors. It was with 60 Vbeta and 13 Jbeta primers that the PCR ran. Sequencing was performed with immunoSEQ multiplex PCR; in TCRdb, only in-frame clones are kept and a portion is missing. The profile shows 130,000 to 150,000 clones, roughly four fifths of them singletons. As to this clone: Its antigen is not identified.

Findings of the study overall: The authors reported that TCR beta sequences could predict HLA-A and HLA-B alleles. These predictions were accurate for most subjects in the first cohort. In a later analysis, a missense DCLRE1C variant was linked to TCR beta V- and J-gene trimming. A classifier reportedly called cytomegalovirus status with high sensitivity and specificity. Other equally common chains were less clonally expanded than HLA-associated TCR beta chains, a later analysis showed.

The length of the CDR3 is 17 residues. Trimming removed 2 bases from V and 0 bases from J, with 17 bases in between. The germline V gene encodes CDR1 SGHRS and CDR2 YFSETQ. The TCR was taken from a woman in her fifties or sixties in good health and CMV-seropositive. The chain has TRBV5-1 and TRBJ1-1, with D maybe TRBD1 (5 bases). Input material: PBMCs. For the CDR3, the DNA is TGCGCCAGCAGCTTAATAGGGGTTTCTTACATGAACACTGAAGCTTTCTTT. Translated, it gives CASSLIGVSYMNTEAFF.